This T cell receptor (beta chain) emerged from a study of monozygotic twins with cystic fibrosis. Overall study: Libraries were built from roughly 2.8 micrograms of fragmented DNA using about 16 PCR cycles. Study-wide results and limits: J usage was most co-twin-similar in 8 of 16 pairs, V in 13. Age, concordance and disease severity did not associate with shared CDR3 numbers.

Sequencing used immunoSEQ multiplex PCR; TCRdb keeps in-frame clones, though not all of them. The sample carries roughly 13,000 clones, 75% to 90% recorded once. With regard to this clone: Its antigen is not known.

Germline V lookup: CDR1 MNHEY, CDR2 SMNVEV (reference sequence). Trimming pared 5 bases from V and 7 bases from J, leaving 19 bases between. This CDR3 has 15 amino acids. The V call is TRBV27, the J call TRBJ2-3; a weak D match, TRBD2 (6 bases). Input material: blood. The receptor's source is a boy younger than 18 with cystic fibrosis. The DNA of the CDR3 is TGTGCCAGCAGTGCAACGGGACTGCCGACGTATACGCAGTATTTT. Protein product: CASSATGLPTYTQYF.